This T cell receptor (beta chain) was captured by sequencing in a study of blood T cell repertoires in COVID-19. Study details: Researchers got acute and convalescent COVID-19 samples from the United States, Italy and Spain.

CDR3 length: 12 residues. V lost 5 bases to trimming and J lost 6 bases, with 10 bases between them. Using immunoSEQ multiplex PCR, the repertoire was profiled, and TCRdb retains in-frame clones only, with some absent. The profile shows 95,000 or so clones, approximately 80% of them singletons. What was sequenced was peripheral blood. This clonotype originated in a human donor in a cohort sampled during active COVID-19. The chain uses TRBV12-3 or TRBV12-4 and TRBJ1-2; no firm D call. CDR3 nucleotide sequence: TGTGCCAGCAGTATCAGCGTGGATGGCTACACCTTC. Protein product: CASSISVDGYTF.